The source of this TCR beta chain is a study of beta chain features in type 1 diabetes (dated by TCRdb to 2016 to 2018). Study-level background: Mean age, gender distribution, total cell number and subset yield did not differ between patients and healthy donors. Across all samples, approximately 98,000,000 sorted cells were examined, and cell number per subset correlated strongly with RNA yield. In the study, recently diagnosed type 1 diabetes patients and matched healthy donors were compared on the TCRB repertoires of their sorted circulating CD4+ T cell subsets. Regulatory and stem cell-like memory subsets were obtained from only 8 patients and about 8 healthy donors, while naive and central memory subsets were obtained from all 28 donors. Study-wide conclusions, independent of this receptor: PCR might favor shorter templates, but patient and control samples were amplified and corrected together, so any skew would affect both groups equally. Because cDNA rather than genomic DNA was sequenced, highly expressing activated cells could have been over-represented, although no difference in activation and CD3 levels was found between groups. Naive, central memory and regulatory TCRB repertoires appeared to be more alike among patients than among healthy donors. Type 1 diabetes patients showed a moderate but significant shortening of TCRB CDR3 length in all four CD4+ subsets. At VDJ recombination sites, type 1 diabetes patients had fewer insertions and more deleted nucleotides, which implies abnormalities in thymic rearrangement. Only small numbers of individuals were included in the HLA sub-analyses, which left unresolved whether HLA type had any influence on TCRB rearrangement.

From each donor, a single peripheral blood sample of around 120 mL on average was drawn into heparinised tubes. Naive, central memory, regulatory and stem cell-like memory CD4+ T cells were sorted on a BD FACSAria II using a panel including CD45RO, CCR7, CD25, CD127, CD95 and CD27. All sorted populations exceeded 95% purity. PBMCs were isolated right away by Lymphoprep density gradient centrifugation and were stained directly, without culture. To minimize batch effects, samples were stained and sorted in pairs, one healthy donor with one patient per experiment. All of the isolated RNA was reverse transcribed with the High Capacity cDNA Reverse Transcription Kit, so expressed TCRB transcripts were sequenced. Naive, central memory and regulatory T cell samples underwent deep immunoSEQ sequencing, averaging around 4 million total reads per sample. After sorted cells were lysed in RLT buffer, RNA was extracted with DNase-treated RNeasy Micro or Mini kits, with the choice depending on cell number. To prevent cross-contamination, every cell subset was processed on its own, while patient and healthy donor samples were processed together. TCRB sequences were amplified from cDNA with the immunoSEQ multiplex PCR, producing 87-bp fragments spanning the CDR3 region. Sequencing of the amplicons was done on the Illumina HiSeq platform. The authors' analysis ran thus. PCR bias was corrected computationally using synthetic template baselines, and reads within Hamming distance 2 were collapsed, with unmergeable singletons discarded. Reads were aligned against IMGT so that V, D and J genes, CDR3 length and insertions or deletions at six rearrangement sites could be assigned. Within each subset, clonotype counts were normalized to sorted cell number, and only after that were true diversity and Gini coefficients computed with the tcR R package. The overlap coefficient, calculated on TCRB nucleotide sequences, was used to measure repertoire sharing. Out-of-frame TCRB sequences from naive cells were analyzed as a proxy for the pre-selection repertoire. The table was pulled from immuneACCESS by TCRdb, which kept in-frame rearrangements only. Such tables lose some clones; where checked, under half of the loss comes from unresolved V genes, and the rest has no known cause. V, J and clone size are taken as reported in that table, and D and trimming were inferred from the DNA itself. The table for this sample lists 360,000 or so clones; around 20% of them were counted only once. The top ten clones comprise under 0.055% of the sample.

A remark on this clone: Its antigen specificity is not known. Base-call qualities are not available, and no considerably larger clone is one nucleotide away.

Via the germline V gene, CDR1 is LGHNA and CDR2 YNFKEQ. There are 12 amino acids in the CDR3, from cysteine to phenylalanine inclusive. The read is trimmed to its CDR3 DNA, 36 bases read in frame from base 1. V gives up 3 bases and J gives up 7 bases, and the segment between their germline ends measures 9 bases. The sequence links TRBV4-2 to TRBJ1-2, with no confidently assigned D gene. The sequenced sample was naive CD4+ T cells from blood. The cell subset or site label corresponds to: true naive CD4+ T cells. The sequence came from a woman under 30 in good health. The CDR3 corresponds to CASSQTGGGYTF. The nucleotide sequence is TGTGCCAGCAGCCAGACCGGCGGTGGCTACACCTTC.